This entry lists 29 T cell receptor beta chains sequenced from one sample in a study of T cell responses to AZD1222 COVID-19 vaccine. Profiled with immunoSEQ multiplex PCR; TCRdb holds only in-frame clones, not every one. The table lists 75,000 to 100,000 clones, nearly 90% of them singletons. The sequencing here drew on peripheral blood, taken on day 0 of AZD1222 vaccination. Receptors were obtained from an adult in good health.

CDR3 bases: TGTGCCAGCAGTTACTCGACAGGGGATGGCTACACCTTC. Amino acids: CASSYSTGDGYTF. The V call is TRBV6-2 or TRBV6-3, the J call TRBJ1-2; 8 bases are a match to TRBD1. The CDR3 is made up of 13 amino acids. The V segment lost 0 bases and the J segment 6 bases; nucleotides outside the gene matches: 0. The V gene's germline CDR1 is MNHEY and CDR2 SVGEGT.

Of note for this clone: This same CDR3 is encoded by further DNA sequences in the sample. V is TRBV6-4 and J is TRBJ2-3; TRBD2 matches 13 bases. The germline CDR1 and CDR2 sequences are MRHNA and SNTAGT. This CDR3 contains 15 residues. Trimming took 3 bases from V and 4 from J; bases not matched to a gene: 1. CDR3 loop: CASSETSGGADTQYF. CDR3 sequence (DNA): TGTGCCAGCAGTGAAACTAGCGGGGGGGCAGATACGCAGTATTTT.

The chain carries TRBV2 and TRBJ1-5, with D uncertain. The germline V gene encodes CDR1 SNHLY and CDR2 FYNNEI. The CDR3 has 14 amino acids. The V end lost 3 bases, the J end lost 3 bases, and 9 bases lay between the germline ends. This chain's CDR3 is CASSEGQSNQPQHF. The DNA for the CDR3 is TGTGCCAGCAGTGAGGGCCAGTCCAATCAGCCCCAGCATTTT.

The V and J genes are TRBV12-3 or TRBV12-4 and TRBJ1-1; D is undetermined. V lost 7 bases to trimming and J lost 1 base, with 10 bases between them. The CDR3 extends over 13 amino acids. CDR3 DNA sequence: TGTGCCAGCAATCGGGGTGCGAACACTGAAGCTTTCTTT. Its translation: CASNRGANTEAFF.

V is TRBV5-1 and J is TRBJ2-1, with 8 positions matching TRBD2. V lost 4 bases to trimming and J lost 5 bases; unmatched junction nucleotides: 11. This CDR3 has 16 residues. Germline V lookup: CDR1 SGHRS, CDR2 YFSETQ. CDR3 residues: CASSPSGLYDNNEQFF. The CDR3 DNA follows: TGCGCCAGCAGCCCTAGCGGGCTCTATGATAACAATGAGCAGTTCTTC. Filled out from reference TRBV5-1 and TRBJ2-1, the complete variable domain reads KAGVTQTPRYLIKTRGQQVTLSCSPISGHRSVSWYQQTPGQGLQFLFEYFSETQRNKGNFPGRFSGRQFSNSRSEMNVSTLELGDSALYLCASSPSGLYDNNEQFFGPGTRLTVL.

The chain combines TRBV2 with TRBJ1-1; 7 nucleotides agree with TRBD1. V dropped 5 bases and J dropped 0; count of bases not matched to a gene: 3. Germline-derived CDR1 and CDR2 are SNHLY and FYNNEI. This CDR3 is built from 14 residues. CDR3 region: CASSRQGLNTEAFF. In DNA, the CDR3 is TGTGCCAGCAGTAGACAGGGATTGAACACTGAAGCTTTCTTT.

The chain recombines TRBV27 with TRBJ2-7; D not resolved. V lost 9 bases, J lost 5 bases, and 5 bases lay in between. This CDR3 contains 9 residues. Germline CDR1 is MNHEY and CDR2 is SMNVEV (reference sequence). The CDR3 protein is CARRHEQYF. Written as DNA, the CDR3 is TGTGCCAGGCGGCACGAGCAGTACTTC.

The chain links TRBV28 to TRBJ1-1; D is unclear. Germline V CDR1 and CDR2: MDHEN, SYDVKM. Trimming cost V 3 bases and J 5 bases, with 16 bases left between them. The CDR3 runs to 15 residues. The CDR3 nucleotides read TGTGCCAGCAGTTTCCCCACGGCGGGCGAGACTGAAGCTTTCTTT. This codes for CASSFPTAGETEAFF.

This rearrangement joins TRBV18 to TRBJ2-1; the D gene is possibly TRBD2 (5 bases). The germline V gene has CDR1 KGHSH and CDR2 LQKENI. The CDR3 runs to 14 residues. The V end was cut by 3 bases, the J end by 5 bases, with 11 bases between. Here the CDR3 reads CASSPPSGNNEQFF. CDR3 in DNA: TGTGCCAGCTCACCTCCATCGGGAAACAATGAGCAGTTCTTC.

J is TRBJ1-6 and V is TRBV9; D is uncertain. This CDR3 is built from 15 residues. Trimming stripped 3 bases from V and 0 bases from J, with 7 bases between. The V gene's germline CDR1 is SGDLS and CDR2 YYNGEE. The CDR3 loop reads CASSGRSSYNSPLHF. CDR3 in DNA: TGTGCCAGCAGCGGCCGGAGCTCCTATAATTCACCCCTCCACTTT.

This chain uses TRBV12-5 with TRBJ1-6; no clear D. Germline V gene sequence: CDR1 LGHNT, CDR2 FRNRAP. The V gene lost 5 bases and the J gene lost 8 bases, with 10 bases spanning the gap. The CDR3 is 13 residues long. CDR3 coding DNA: TGTGCTAGTGGTCCCGATGCTCATTCACCCCTCCACTTT. It encodes CASGPDAHSPLHF.

The rearrangement links TRBV7-9 to TRBJ2-7, with D possibly being TRBD2 (7 bases). The germline V gene has CDR1 SEHNR and CDR2 FQNEAQ (reference sequence). The length of the CDR3 is 14 residues. The V end was cut by 5 bases, the J end by 6 bases, with 17 bases between. Written as DNA, the CDR3 is TGTGCCAGCAGCACAACGGAGGGGGGGGCCGAGCAGTACTTC. Protein product: CASSTTEGGAEQYF.

Details on this clone: Other DNA variants within this sample encode the same CDR3. The V call is TRBV7-3, the J call TRBJ2-2; D gene uncertain. V was shortened by 0 bases and J by 7 bases, with 9 bases between the two germline ends. CDR1 is SGHTA and CDR2 is FQGTGA in the germline V gene. This CDR3 is 14 amino acids long. The CDR3 protein is CASSLTPEIGELFF. CDR3 in DNA: TGTGCCAGCAGCTTAACACCGGAAATCGGGGAGCTGTTTTTT.

This chain uses TRBV4-1 with TRBJ1-2; no firm D call. CDR3 length: 15 residues. CDR1 is MGHRA, CDR2 YSYEKL, per germline. The germline V and J ends were trimmed by 1 base and 0 bases, with 9 bases remaining between them. CDR3 bases: TGCGCCAGCAGCCAAGGGACCCAAGCTAACTATGGCTACACCTTC. Protein: CASSQGTQANYGYTF.

The chain has TRBV27 and TRBJ2-7; TRBD1 matches at 7 bases. V trimming: 4 bases; J trimming: 0 bases; junction bases outside the gene matches: 6. The length of the CDR3 is 15 residues. CDR1 is MNHEY and CDR2 is SMNVEV in the germline V gene (reference sequence). The CDR3 here is CASSSYGTASYEQYF. The DNA of the CDR3 is TGTGCCAGCAGTTCTTACGGGACAGCCTCCTACGAGCAGTACTTC.

The chain combines TRBV4-1 with TRBJ1-1; no reliable D call. Germline assignment: CDR1 MGHRA and CDR2 YSYEKL. This CDR3 region has 14 residues. V shed 1 base and J shed 4 bases, with 10 bases lying between them. CDR3 in DNA: TGCGCCAGCAGCCAAGGGACCCAGCTCACTGAAGCTTTCTTT. Translating gives CASSQGTQLTEAFF.

The CDR3 DNA is TGCAGCGTTGAAGATTGGGGGGGTAACTATGGCTACACCTTC. It encodes CSVEDWGGNYGYTF. The V call is TRBV29-1, the J call TRBJ1-2; perhaps TRBD1 as D (5 bases). Trimming left V 0 bases short and J 1 base short, with 9 bases between. The CDR3 length is 14 residues. Germline loops: CDR1 SQVTM, CDR2 ANQGSEA.

The J gene is TRBJ1-3, the V gene TRBV7-9; D unclear. This CDR3 has 14 residues. Trimming shortened V by 5 bases and J by 0 bases, and 8 bases separated the two germline ends. Germline V gene lookup returns CDR1 SEHNR and CDR2 FQNEAQ (reference sequence). As DNA, the CDR3 is TGTGCCAGCAGCATCCCAGTCTCTGGAAACACCATATATTTT. It translates to CASSIPVSGNTIYF. Filled out from reference TRBV7-9 and TRBJ1-3, the complete variable domain reads DTGVSQNPRHKITKRGQNVTFRCDPISEHNRLYWYRQTLGQGPEFLTYFQNEAQLEKSRLLSDRFSAERPKGSFSTLEIQRTEQGDSAMYLCASSIPVSGNTIYFGEGSWLTVV.

This sequence joins TRBV4-1 and TRBJ2-7; D call uncertain. From germline, CDR1 is MGHRA and CDR2 YSYEKL. V was clipped by 0 bases and J by 2 bases, with 8 bases between them. This CDR3 is 14 amino acids long. The CDR3 DNA is TGCGCCAGCAGCCAAGATAACCGACCCTACGAGCAGTACTTC. This sequence encodes CASSQDNRPYEQYF.

This chain joins TRBV18 and TRBJ1-2; 8 nucleotides match TRBD1. CDR1 is KGHSH and CDR2 is LQKENI in the germline V gene. The CDR3 totals 14 residues. Germline trimming cut 3 bases from V and 4 bases from J; bases unmatched to any gene: 4. In DNA form, the CDR3 reads TGTGCCAGCTCACCCTATACAGGGGGCTATGGCTACACCTTC. It encodes CASSPYTGGYGYTF.

This clone turned up a few times. Here the CDR3 reads CASSFERTNTEAFF. CDR3 sequence (DNA): TGTGCCAGCAGCTTTGAGAGAACGAACACTGAAGCTTTCTTT. The chain uses TRBV7-9 and TRBJ1-1; D is undetermined. Trimming pared 3 bases from V and 1 base from J, leaving 9 bases between. CDR1 SEHNR and CDR2 FQNEAQ come from the germline V gene (reference sequence). The CDR3 length is 14 residues.

This chain connects TRBV11-2 to TRBJ2-2; 8 nucleotides agree with TRBD1. The trim removed 5 bases at V and 2 bases at J, leaving 10 bases unmatched. CDR1 is SGHAT and CDR2 is FQNNGV in the germline V gene. The CDR3 length is 17 residues. The CDR3 DNA sequence: TGTGCCAGCAGCGGGTTCGGACAGGGAGTTAACACCGGGGAGCTGTTTTTT. It specifies CASSGFGQGVNTGELFF.

The chain combines TRBV28 with TRBJ1-2; weak D call: TRBD1 (5 bases). The CDR3 totals 15 residues. The germline CDR1 and CDR2 sequences are MDHEN and SYDVKM. V lost 4 bases to trimming and J lost 3 bases, with 15 bases between them. The CDR3 spells CASSSTATGDYGYTF. For the CDR3, the DNA is TGTGCCAGCAGTTCAACGGCCACGGGGGACTATGGCTACACCTTC.

The J gene is TRBJ1-4, the V gene TRBV6-5; 8 bases are a match to TRBD1. This CDR3 has 13 residues. The V gene's germline CDR1 is MNHEY and CDR2 SVGAGI. J gave up 7 bases and V 6 bases, and 4 bases lay outside the gene matches. The chain's CDR3 is CASRGGQVEKLFF. In nucleotides, the CDR3 is TGTGCCAGCAGGGGGGGACAGGTTGAAAAACTGTTTTTT.

The chain is built from TRBV7-2 and TRBJ2-7, with D perhaps matching TRBD1 (6 bases). Trimming shortened V by 1 base and J by 2 bases, and 18 bases separated the two germline ends. The germline V gene encodes CDR1 SGHTA and CDR2 FQGNSA. The CDR3 consists of 17 residues. The CDR3 sequence is CASSLDWEKGGTYEQYF. Here the CDR3 DNA reads TGTGCCAGCAGCTTAGACTGGGAGAAAGGGGGAACCTACGAGCAGTACTTC. Using reference TRBV7-2 and TRBJ2-7 for the parts outside the CDR3, the full variable domain is GAGVSQSPSNKVTEKGKDVELRCDPISGHTALYWYRQSLGQGLEFLIYFQGNSAPDKSGLPSDRFSAERTGGSVSTLTIQRTQQEDSAVYLCASSLDWEKGGTYEQYFGPGTRLTVT.

The chain has TRBV7-3 and TRBJ2-5; tentative D call: TRBD2 (6 bases). From germline, CDR1 is SGHTA and CDR2 FQGTGA. V lost 2 bases, J lost 5 bases, and 15 bases lay in between. The length of the CDR3 is 15 residues. CDR3 DNA: TGTGCCAGCAGCTTATCCCTCGATGCGGGGGAGACCCAGTACTTC. This sequence encodes CASSLSLDAGETQYF.

The chain is built from TRBV19 and TRBJ1-6; 7 bases are shared with TRBD1. The germline CDR1 and CDR2 sequences are LNHDA and SQIVND (reference sequence). The CDR3 sequence is 13 residues long. V was clipped by 7 bases and J by 10 bases; unmatched bases: 7. The DNA for the CDR3 is TGTGCCAGTACCCCGACAGGGCAATCACCCCTCCACTTT. Residues: CASTPTGQSPLHF.

The rearrangement joins TRBV10-2 to TRBJ1-5; D might be TRBD1 (5 bases). This CDR3 contains 13 residues. Germline CDR1 WSHSY, CDR2 SAAADI. Trimming took off 6 bases at V and 16 bases at J, with 22 bases between the two ends. Here the CDR3 DNA reads TGCGCCAGCAGATTAGAATCCGGGACTGCAACACATTTT. Residues: CASRLESGTATHF.

This clone was seen a handful of times. The chain joins TRBV6-5 to TRBJ2-7, with D unclear. The CDR3 has 14 residues. V was pared by 6 bases and J by 2 bases, with 14 bases between. Germline V CDR1 and CDR2: MNHEY, SVGAGI. This CDR3 reads CASRPMTSTYEQYF. In nucleotides, the CDR3 is TGTGCCAGCAGACCAATGACATCTACCTACGAGCAGTACTTC.